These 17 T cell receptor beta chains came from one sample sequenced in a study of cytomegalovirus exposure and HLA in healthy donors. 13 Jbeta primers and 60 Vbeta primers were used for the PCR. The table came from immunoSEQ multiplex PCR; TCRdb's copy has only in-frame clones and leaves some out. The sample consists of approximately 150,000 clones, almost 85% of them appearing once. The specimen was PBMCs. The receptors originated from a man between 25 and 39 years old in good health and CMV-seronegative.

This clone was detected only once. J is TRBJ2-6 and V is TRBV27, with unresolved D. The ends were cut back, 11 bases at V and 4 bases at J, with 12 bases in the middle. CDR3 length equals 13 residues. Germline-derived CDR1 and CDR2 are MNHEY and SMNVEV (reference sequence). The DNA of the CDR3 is TGTGCCGGCACCGTTCCCGGGGCCAACGTCCTGACTTTC. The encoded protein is CAGTVPGANVLTF. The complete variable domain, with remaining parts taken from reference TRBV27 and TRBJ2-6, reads EAQVTQNPRYLITVTGKKLTVTCSQNMNHEYMSWYRQDPGLGLRQIYYSMNVEVTDKGDVPEGYKVSRKEKRNFPLILESPSPNQTSLYFCAGTVPGANVLTFGAGSRLTVL.

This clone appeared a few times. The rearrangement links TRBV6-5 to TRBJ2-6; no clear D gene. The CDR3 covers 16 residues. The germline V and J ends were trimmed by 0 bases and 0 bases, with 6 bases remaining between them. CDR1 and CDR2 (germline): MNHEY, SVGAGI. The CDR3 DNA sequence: TGTGCCAGCAGTTACTCGATCGGCTCTGGGGCCAACGTCCTGACTTTC. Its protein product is CASSYSIGSGANVLTF.

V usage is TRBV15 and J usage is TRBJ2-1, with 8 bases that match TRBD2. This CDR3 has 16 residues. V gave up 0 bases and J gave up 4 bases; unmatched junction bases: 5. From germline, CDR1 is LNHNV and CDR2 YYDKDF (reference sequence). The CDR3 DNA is TGTGCCACCAGCAGAGATCAAGGGACTAGATACAATGAGCAGTTCTTC. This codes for CATSRDQGTRYNEQFF.

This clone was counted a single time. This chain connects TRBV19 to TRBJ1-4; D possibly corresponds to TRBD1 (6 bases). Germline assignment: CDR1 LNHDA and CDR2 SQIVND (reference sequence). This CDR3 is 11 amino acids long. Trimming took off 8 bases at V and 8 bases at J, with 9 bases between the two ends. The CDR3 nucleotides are TGTGCCAGTCCCGACAGGGAAAAACTGTTTTTT. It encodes CASPDREKLFF.

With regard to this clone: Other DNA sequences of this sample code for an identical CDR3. The CDR3 DNA is TGTGCCAGCAGCTTCCCGGGGTCTGGAAACACCATATATTTT. Residues: CASSFPGSGNTIYF. This sequence joins TRBV5-4 and TRBJ1-3; no definite D call. The CDR3 is made up of 14 amino acids. Germline lookup yields CDR1 SGHNT and CDR2 YYREEE (reference sequence). V was cut by 2 bases and J by 1 base, with 7 bases left in between.

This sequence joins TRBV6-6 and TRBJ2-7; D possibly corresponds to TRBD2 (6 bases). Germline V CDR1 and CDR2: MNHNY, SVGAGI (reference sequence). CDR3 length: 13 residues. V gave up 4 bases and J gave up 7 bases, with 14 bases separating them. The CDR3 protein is CASSFQVAGEQYF. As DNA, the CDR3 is TGTGCCAGCAGTTTCCAGGTTGCGGGGGAGCAGTACTTC.

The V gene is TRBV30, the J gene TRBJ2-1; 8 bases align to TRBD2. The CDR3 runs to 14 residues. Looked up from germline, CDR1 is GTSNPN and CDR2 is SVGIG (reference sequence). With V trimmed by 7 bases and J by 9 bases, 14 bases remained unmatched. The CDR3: CAFGGTGGPIEQFF. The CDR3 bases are TGTGCCTTTGGCGGGACGGGGGGGCCGATTGAGCAGTTCTTC. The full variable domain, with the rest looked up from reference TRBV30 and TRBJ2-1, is SQTIHQWPATLVQPVGSPLSLECTVEGTSNPNLYWYRQAAGRGLQLLFYSVGIGQISSEVPQNLSASRPQDRQFILSSKKLLLSDSGFYLCAFGGTGGPIEQFFGPGTRLTVL.

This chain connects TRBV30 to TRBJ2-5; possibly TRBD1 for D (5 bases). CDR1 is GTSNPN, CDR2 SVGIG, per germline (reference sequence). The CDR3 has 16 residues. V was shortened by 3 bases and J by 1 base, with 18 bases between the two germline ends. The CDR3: CAWRAITMGPQETQYF. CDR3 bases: TGTGCCTGGAGGGCAATCACCATGGGGCCCCAAGAGACCCAGTACTTC.

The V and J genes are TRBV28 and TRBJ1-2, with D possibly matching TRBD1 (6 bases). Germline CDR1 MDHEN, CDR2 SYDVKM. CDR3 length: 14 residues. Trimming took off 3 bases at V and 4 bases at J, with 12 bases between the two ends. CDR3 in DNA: TGTGCCAGCAGTTTGGGGGGGCGCGTCTATGGCTACACCTTC. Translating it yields CASSLGGRVYGYTF.

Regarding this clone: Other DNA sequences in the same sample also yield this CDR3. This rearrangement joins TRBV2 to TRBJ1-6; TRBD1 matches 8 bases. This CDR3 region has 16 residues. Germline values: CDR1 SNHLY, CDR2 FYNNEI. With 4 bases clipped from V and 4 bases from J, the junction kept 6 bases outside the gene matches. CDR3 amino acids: CASSGTGSSYNSPLHF. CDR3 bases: TGTGCCAGCAGTGGGACAGGGTCTTCGTATAATTCACCCCTCCACTTT.

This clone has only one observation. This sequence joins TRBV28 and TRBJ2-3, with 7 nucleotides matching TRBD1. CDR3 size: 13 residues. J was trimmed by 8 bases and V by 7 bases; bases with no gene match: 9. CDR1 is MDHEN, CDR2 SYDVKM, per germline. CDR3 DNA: TGTGCCAGCAAACCAACAGGGGCGAGTACGCAGTATTTT. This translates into CASKPTGASTQYF.

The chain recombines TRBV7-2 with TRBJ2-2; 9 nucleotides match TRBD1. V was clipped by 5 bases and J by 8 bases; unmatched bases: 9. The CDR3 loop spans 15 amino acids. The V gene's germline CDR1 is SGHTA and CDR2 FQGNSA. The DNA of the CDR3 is TGTGCCAGCAGCACCCTACAGGGGGCTATTGGGGAGCTGTTTTTT. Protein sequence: CASSTLQGAIGELFF. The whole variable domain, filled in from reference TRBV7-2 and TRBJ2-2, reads GAGVSQSPSNKVTEKGKDVELRCDPISGHTALYWYRQSLGQGLEFLIYFQGNSAPDKSGLPSDRFSAERTGGSVSTLTIQRTQQEDSAVYLCASSTLQGAIGELFFGEGSRLTVL.

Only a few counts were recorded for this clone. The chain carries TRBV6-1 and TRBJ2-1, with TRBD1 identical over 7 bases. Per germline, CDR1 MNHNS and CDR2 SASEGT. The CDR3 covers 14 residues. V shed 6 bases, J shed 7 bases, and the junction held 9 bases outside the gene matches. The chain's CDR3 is CASSEDRRPNEQFF. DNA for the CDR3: TGTGCCAGCAGCGAGGACAGGCGCCCGAATGAGCAGTTCTTC.

DNA of the CDR3: TGTGCCAGCAGTTTTGACACGGCGAATTCACCCCTCCACTTT. The encoded protein is CASSFDTANSPLHF. The J gene is TRBJ1-6, the V gene TRBV14; D is unclear. Germline lookup yields CDR1 SGHDN and CDR2 FVKESK. V was trimmed by 6 bases and J by 7 bases, leaving 13 bases between them. This CDR3 spans 14 amino acids.

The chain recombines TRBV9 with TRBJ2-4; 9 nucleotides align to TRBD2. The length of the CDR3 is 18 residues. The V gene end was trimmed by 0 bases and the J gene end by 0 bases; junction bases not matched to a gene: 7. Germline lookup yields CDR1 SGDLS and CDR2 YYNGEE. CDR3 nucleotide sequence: TGTGCCAGCAGCGTAGGGCGGGAGGGTAACGTAGCCAAAAACATTCAGTACTTC. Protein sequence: CASSVGREGNVAKNIQYF.

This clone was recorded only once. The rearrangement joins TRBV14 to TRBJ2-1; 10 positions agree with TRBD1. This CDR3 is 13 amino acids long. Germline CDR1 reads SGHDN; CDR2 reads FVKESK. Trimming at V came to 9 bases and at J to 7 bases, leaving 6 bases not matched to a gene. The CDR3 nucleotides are TGTGCCAGTTCTGACAGGGGGCATAATGAGCAGTTCTTC. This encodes CASSDRGHNEQFF.

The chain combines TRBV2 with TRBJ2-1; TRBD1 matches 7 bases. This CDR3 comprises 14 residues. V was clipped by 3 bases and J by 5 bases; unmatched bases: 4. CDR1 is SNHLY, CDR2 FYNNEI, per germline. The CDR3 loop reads CASSDLQGDNEQFF. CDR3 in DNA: TGTGCCAGCAGTGATCTTCAGGGGGACAATGAGCAGTTCTTC. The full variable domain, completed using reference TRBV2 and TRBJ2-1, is EPEVTQTPSHQVTQMGQEVILRCVPISNHLYFYWYRQILGQKVEFLVSFYNNEISEKSEIFDDQFSVERPDGSNFTLKIRSTKLEDSAMYFCASSDLQGDNEQFFGPGTRLTVL.